What follows are 6 T cell receptor beta chains derived from one specimen sequenced in a study of cytomegalovirus exposure and HLA in healthy donors. 60 Vbeta and 13 Jbeta primers were used in PCR. The protocol was immunoSEQ multiplex PCR, while the TCRdb copy is restricted to in-frame clones and leaves out a portion. The sample lists approximately 160,000 clones, roughly 80% seen once, with around 4.4% in the top ten. The material sequenced was PBMCs. Receptors were obtained from a woman between 50 and 59 years old in good health and CMV-seropositive.

The CDR3 DNA reads TGTGCCAGCAGCTCCGACTATGGCAAAAACATTCAGTACTTC. Its protein product is CASSSDYGKNIQYF. V usage is TRBV2 and J usage is TRBJ2-4, with D possibly TRBD2 on 5 matching bases. The CDR3 length is 14 residues. CDR1 is SNHLY, CDR2 FYNNEI, per germline. The V end lost 6 bases, the J end lost 3 bases, and 12 bases lay between the germline ends.

This chain connects TRBV5-1 to TRBJ2-7; 9 nucleotides match TRBD1. Per the germline V gene, CDR1 is SGHRS and CDR2 is YFSETQ. The CDR3 is made up of 15 amino acids. With 5 bases clipped from V and 2 bases from J, the junction kept 8 bases outside the gene matches. The CDR3 DNA reads TGCGCCAGCAGTCCGACCGGGACAGGGACCTACGAGCAGTACTTC. Amino acid sequence: CASSPTGTGTYEQYF.

This clone was counted a few times. The chain couples TRBV30 to TRBJ1-2; the D is unclear. Trimming cost V 4 bases and J 1 base, with 16 bases left between them. Germline V gene lookup returns CDR1 GTSNPN and CDR2 SVGIG (reference sequence). CDR3 size: 15 residues. As DNA, the CDR3 is TGTGCCTGGAAGTCATCCGGGTATTTTAACTATGGCTACACCTTC. Protein product: CAWKSSGYFNYGYTF.

V usage is TRBV19 and J usage is TRBJ2-7; D may be TRBD2 (6 bases). Germline CDR1 is LNHDA and CDR2 is SQIVND (reference sequence). Trimming removed 4 bases at V and 2 bases at J, with 9 bases between. The CDR3 length is 13 residues. CDR3 DNA sequence: TGTGCCAGTAGTAGGGGGGTCCCCTACGAGCAGTACTTC. This translates into CASSRGVPYEQYF.

The rearrangement links TRBV28 to TRBJ2-7, with 12 bases that match TRBD1. There are 16 residues in the CDR3. Looked up from germline, CDR1 is MDHEN and CDR2 is SYDVKM. Losses at the gene ends were 11 bases for V and 2 bases for J; bases not matched to a gene: 13. CDR3 sequence (DNA): TGTGCCGGATCACACCGGGACAGGGGGCACGCCTACGAGCAGTACTTC. Protein: CAGSHRDRGHAYEQYF.

V is TRBV27 and J is TRBJ1-5; 10 bases are a match to TRBD1. This CDR3 region has 15 residues. From germline, CDR1 is MNHEY and CDR2 SMNVEV (reference sequence). With V trimmed by 5 bases and J by 4 bases, 5 bases remained unmatched. CDR3 residues: CASSPRTGGNQPQHF. CDR3 DNA sequence: TGTGCCAGCAGTCCAAGGACAGGGGGGAATCAGCCCCAGCATTTT.